The 5 T cell receptor beta chains listed next were all sequenced from one sample in a study of blood T cell repertoires in COVID-19. TCRdb keeps only in-frame clones here, not all; method: immunoSEQ multiplex PCR. This sample has about 120,000 clones, with roughly three quarters found just once. The sample was peripheral blood. These receptors originate from a human donor in a cohort sampled during active COVID-19.

This clone came up a few times. V gene TRBV7-3 combines with J gene TRBJ2-1; TRBD2 aligns across 8 bases. The V and J ends lost 6 bases and 10 bases, in that order; junction bases with no gene match: 2. CDR1 and CDR2 from the germline V gene are SGHTA and FQGTGA. The CDR3 loop spans 11 amino acids. CDR3 DNA sequence: TGTGCCAGCAGGGTAGCGGGGGAGCAGTTCTTC. Protein sequence: CASRVAGEQFF.

The chain carries TRBV6-5 and TRBJ1-1, with a possible D match to TRBD1 (6 bases). This CDR3 spans 14 amino acids. The germline V gene encodes CDR1 MNHEY and CDR2 SVGAGI. Trimming pared 6 bases from V and 3 bases from J, leaving 14 bases between. The CDR3 coding sequence is TGTGCCAGCAGCCTCTCGGGGGGCGACACTGAAGCTTTCTTT. Protein product: CASSLSGGDTEAFF.

The gene calls are TRBV28 and TRBJ2-3, with 11 bases lining up with TRBD2. Germline assignment: CDR1 MDHEN and CDR2 SYDVKM. Trimming took 5 bases from V and 1 from J; bases not matched to a gene: 2. This CDR3 spans 15 amino acids. CDR3: CASSPGLAGTDTQYF. The CDR3 bases are TGTGCCAGCAGTCCGGGACTAGCGGGCACAGATACGCAGTATTTT.

CDR3 DNA: TGTGCCAGCAGCTTGGCTCTAGGAGCTATTCTATACGAGCAGTACTTC. Translated: CASSLALGAILYEQYF. V and J are TRBV5-6 and TRBJ2-7; no clear D gene. The germline V gene has CDR1 SGHDT and CDR2 YYEEEE. V shed 0 bases and J shed 4 bases, with 17 bases lying between them. The CDR3 consists of 16 residues. Complete variable domain (other parts from reference TRBV5-6 and TRBJ2-7): DAGVTQSPTHLIKTRGQQVTLRCSPKSGHDTVSWYQQALGQGPQFIFQYYEEEERQRGNFPDRFSGHQFPNYSSELNVNALLLGDSALYLCASSLALGAILYEQYFGPGTRLTVT.

The V call is TRBV18, the J call TRBJ1-4, with TRBD1 as a possible D gene (5 bases). The V gene lost 3 bases and the J gene lost 4 bases, with 15 bases spanning the gap. Germline V gene data show CDR1 as KGHSH and CDR2 as LQKENI. The CDR3 consists of 16 residues. The CDR3 is CASSPRGGVLNEKLFF. CDR3 nucleotide sequence: TGTGCCAGCTCACCGCGGGGAGGGGTCCTTAATGAAAAACTGTTTTTT.